Listed below are T cell receptor beta chains from one sample, sequenced in a study of blood T cells in healthy people across ages. TCRdb re-derived calls from the 5' RACE reads in MiXCR, one entry per CDR3 protein. The table records about 780,000 distinct CDR3 sequences, around 50% of them present only once. Sequencing used blood. These receptors came from a man older than 75 in good health. CDR3s include the opening cysteine and the closing phenylalanine or tryptophan. The order of the fields is D gene, J gene, V gene, clone size, CDR3 protein, CDR3 DNA. The D gene is left open where the match is weak. Not every row has a clone size; where given, it reads once, few, many or a size class.

. | TRBJ2-7 | TRBV7-2 | few | CASSLTTGQYF | TGTGCCAGCAGCCTAACTACGGGGCAGTACTTC
. | TRBJ2-3 | TRBV12-3/TRBV12-4 | . | CASNESRGGTDTQYF | TGTGCCAGCAACGAGAGCAGAGGGGGCACAGATACGCAGTATTTT
. | TRBJ1-1 | TRBV6-5 | . | CASSYAALTNTEAFF | TGTGCCAGCAGTTACGCCGCCCTTACGAACACTGAAGCTTTCTTT
TRBD2 | TRBJ2-3 | TRBV20-1 | . | CSAIQKAGGITDTQYF | TGCAGTGCTATACAGAAAGCGGGGGGGATCACAGATACGCAGTATTTT
. | TRBJ1-2 | TRBV24-1 | . | CATSDLHPGAEGYTF | TGTGCCACCAGTGATTTGCATCCAGGGGCGGAGGGCTACACCTTC
. | TRBJ2-1 | TRBV7-9 | . | CASSLGGGGSTGQPEQFF | TGTGCCAGCAGCTTAGGAGGAGGAGGTAGCACGGGACAACCCGAGCAGTTCTTC
TRBD2 | TRBJ2-2 | TRBV9 | many | CASSVETSGNTGELFF | TGTGCCAGCAGCGTAGAGACTAGCGGGAACACCGGGGAGCTGTTTTTT
. | TRBJ1-6 | TRBV5-1 | . | CASSLEDTSPLHF | TGCGCCAGCAGCTTGGAAGACACGTCACCCCTCCACTTT
. | TRBJ2-6 | TRBV5-1 | . | CASSSQNSRANVLTF | TGCGCCAGCAGCTCACAGAACTCTAGGGCCAACGTCCTGACTTTC
. | TRBJ2-7 | TRBV7-2 | many | CASSLASDSYEQYF | TGTGCCAGCAGCTTAGCTAGCGACTCCTACGAGCAGTACTTC
. | TRBJ2-7 | TRBV20-1 | many | CSAQMGGQRDEQYF | TGCAGTGCTCAAATGGGGGGGCAAAGAGACGAGCAGTACTTC
TRBD2 | TRBJ2-1 | TRBV28 | . | CVSSFLAGDINEQFF | TGTGTCAGCAGTTTCCTAGCGGGAGATATAAATGAGCAGTTCTTC
. | TRBJ2-7 | TRBV9 | . | CASSATDGDYEQYF | TGTGCCAGCAGCGCCACGGACGGAGATTACGAGCAGTACTTC
. | TRBJ1-1 | TRBV20-1 | . | CSALTLGRENTEAFF | TGCAGCGCCCTCACTCTGGGGCGTGAGAACACTGAAGCTTTCTTT
TRBD2 | TRBJ2-1 | TRBV29-1 | . | CSVGISGRDNEQFF | TGCAGCGTTGGGATTAGCGGGAGAGACAATGAGCAGTTCTTC
. | TRBJ2-7 | TRBV7-2 | few | CASSARLAYEQYF | TGTGCCAGCAGCGCCCGACTTGCCTACGAGCAGTACTTC
. | TRBJ2-7 | TRBV20-1 | . | CSARDPIGYEQYF | TGCAGTGCTAGAGATCCGATAGGCTACGAGCAGTACTTC
TRBD2 | TRBJ2-1 | TRBV7-2 | once | CASSRTLRESYNEQFF | TGTGCCAGCAGCAGGACACTGCGGGAGTCTTACAATGAGCAGTTCTTC
TRBD1 | TRBJ1-4 | TRBV4-2 | . | CASSQGQGEGEKLFF | TGTGCCAGCAGCCAAGGACAGGGCGAAGGTGAAAAACTGTTTTTT
. | TRBJ2-1 | TRBV4-1 | . | CASSLDPGRNSYNEQFF | TGCGCCAGCAGCCTGGATCCAGGGAGAAACTCCTACAATGAGCAGTTCTTC
TRBD1 | TRBJ2-2 | TRBV7-2 | . | CASSFGTGAFTGELFF | TGTGCCAGCAGCTTCGGGACAGGGGCCTTCACCGGGGAGCTGTTTTTT
. | TRBJ2-6 | TRBV11-1 | . | CASSPWTAISGADVLTF | TGTGCCAGCAGCCCCTGGACAGCCATCTCTGGGGCCGACGTCCTGACTTTC
TRBD2 | TRBJ2-3 | TRBV29-1 | . | CSVVLAAGTDTQYF | TGCAGCGTTGTCCTAGCGGCTGGCACAGATACGCAGTATTTT
. | TRBJ1-6 | TRBV5-6 | . | CASRPWGLNSPLHF | TGTGCCAGCAGACCCTGGGGGCTCAATTCACCCCTCCACTTT
. | TRBJ2-1 | TRBV14 | few | CASSQNQRATYNEQFF | TGTGCCAGCAGCCAAAACCAGCGGGCTACCTACAATGAGCAGTTCTTC
. | TRBJ2-7 | TRBV21-1 | . | CASSKELVFYEQYF | TGTGCCAGCAGCAAAGAACTAGTCTTCTACGAGCAGTACTTC
. | TRBJ1-2 | TRBV20-1 | . | CSAGQTWAGYAF | TGCAGTGCTGGTCAAACGTGGGCTGGCTACGCCTTC
TRBD2 | TRBJ2-4 | TRBV20-1 | few | CSAQSGGGNIQYF | TGCAGTGCCCAGTCGGGCGGGGGAAACATTCAGTACTTC
TRBD1 | TRBJ1-5 | TRBV6-1 | . | CAGRTGVNQPQHF | TGTGCCGGCCGGACAGGGGTCAATCAGCCCCAGCATTTT
. | TRBJ1-6 | TRBV2 | many | CASSEVQIYNSPLHF | TGTGCCAGCAGTGAAGTGCAGATCTATAATTCACCCCTCCACTTT
. | TRBJ2-7 | TRBV28 | . | CASSFSPGPNSYEQYF | TGTGCCAGCAGTTTTTCACCAGGGCCCAACTCCTACGAGCAGTACTTC
TRBD2 | TRBJ2-1 | TRBV27 | . | CASSSASGRVNEQFF | TGTGCCAGCAGTTCGGCTAGCGGGAGGGTCAATGAGCAGTTCTTC
. | TRBJ2-3 | TRBV7-2 | many | CASSSRSADTQYF | TGTGCCAGCAGCTCACGGTCGGCAGATACGCAGTATTTT
. | TRBJ2-3 | TRBV7-2 | . | CASSYAGALTDTQYF | TGTGCCAGCAGTTACGCCGGGGCCCTCACAGATACGCAGTATTTT
TRBD1 | TRBJ2-7 | TRBV7-2 | many | CASSLSGTGAEQYF | TGTGCCAGCAGCTTGAGTGGGACAGGGGCCGAGCAGTACTTC
. | TRBJ1-6 | TRBV7-2 | . | CASSFSENSPLHF | TGTGCCAGCAGCTTTTCGGAGAATTCACCCCTCCACTTT
TRBD2 | TRBJ2-7 | TRBV20-1 | few | CSARRSGRQDEQYF | TGCAGTGCTAGACGCAGCGGGAGACAAGACGAGCAGTACTTC
. | TRBJ1-2 | TRBV7-9 | . | CASSLVGGADGYTF | TGTGCCAGCAGCTTAGTAGGGGGTGCGGATGGCTACACCTTC
TRBD2 | TRBJ2-1 | TRBV14 | . | CASSHIRDYQFF | TGTGCCAGCAGCCATATCCGGGACTATCAGTTCTTC
TRBD2 | TRBJ2-3 | TRBV20-1 | few | CSALLAGGHTDTQYF | TGCAGTGCTTTACTAGCGGGAGGACACACAGATACGCAGTATTTT
TRBD2 | TRBJ2-3 | TRBV20-1 | . | CSARLADPRDTQYF | TGCAGTGCTAGACTAGCGGACCCTAGAGATACGCAGTATTTT
. | TRBJ2-5 | TRBV9 | . | CASSPLPETETQYF | TGTGCCAGCAGCCCTTTGCCAGAGACAGAGACCCAGTACTTC
TRBD1 | TRBJ1-1 | TRBV4-1 | . | CASSQDGTGGTEAFF | TGCGCCAGCAGCCAAGATGGGACAGGGGGAACTGAAGCTTTCTTT
TRBD1 | TRBJ2-5 | TRBV7-2 | . | CASSSPTQGPLAGQYF | TGTGCCAGCAGCTCCCCTACACAGGGGCCCCTTGCTGGGCAGTACTTC